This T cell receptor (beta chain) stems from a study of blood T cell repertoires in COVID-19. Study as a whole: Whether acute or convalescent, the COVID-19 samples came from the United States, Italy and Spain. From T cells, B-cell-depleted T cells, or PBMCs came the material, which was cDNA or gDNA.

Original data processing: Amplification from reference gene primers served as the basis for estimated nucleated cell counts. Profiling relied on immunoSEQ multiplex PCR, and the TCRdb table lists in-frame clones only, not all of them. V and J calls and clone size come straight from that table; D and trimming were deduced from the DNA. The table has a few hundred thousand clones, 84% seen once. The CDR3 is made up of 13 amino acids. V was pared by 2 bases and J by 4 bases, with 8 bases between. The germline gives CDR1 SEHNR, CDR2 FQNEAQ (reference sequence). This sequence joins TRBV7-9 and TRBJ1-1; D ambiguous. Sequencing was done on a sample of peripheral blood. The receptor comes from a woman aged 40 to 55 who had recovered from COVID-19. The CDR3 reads CASSLQPSTEAFF. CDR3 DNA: TGTGCCAGCAGCTTACAACCGAGCACTGAAGCTTTCTTT.